Shown below are 2 T cell receptor beta chains from a single sample sequenced in a study of a mutant IDH1 vaccine in newly diagnosed glioma. Their antigen targets remain unknown. Sequenced by immunoSEQ multiplex PCR; TCRdb stores in-frame clones only, minus some. The table includes tens of thousands of clones, approximately 84% detected once. Time point described: week 47, end of study. Vaccination used 300 ug of mutant IDH1 20-mer peptide per dose, with topical imiquimod. Sequenced material: PBMCs, taken from a glioma patient whose treatment included an IDH1 peptide vaccine. These receptors all come from a woman aged 30 to 39 with glioma. Some clones in this sample may be carry-over from other donors' samples.

The V call is TRBV27, the J call TRBJ2-2, with D unresolved. This CDR3 is 14 amino acids long. The germline V gene has CDR1 MNHEY and CDR2 SMNVEV (reference sequence). The V end was cut by 3 bases, the J end by 3 bases, with 8 bases between. In nucleotides, the CDR3 is TGTGCCAGCAGTTTTAATAAAGACACCGGGGAGCTGTTTTTT. Translated: CASSFNKDTGELFF.

The chain has TRBV5-1 and TRBJ1-2; D unresolved. Germline CDR1 reads SGHRS; CDR2 reads YFSETQ. V lost 0 bases to trimming and J lost 4 bases, with 4 bases between them. CDR3 length equals 12 residues. CDR3 region: CASSLDSYGYTF. The CDR3 DNA sequence: TGCGCCAGCAGCTTGGATAGCTATGGCTACACCTTC.